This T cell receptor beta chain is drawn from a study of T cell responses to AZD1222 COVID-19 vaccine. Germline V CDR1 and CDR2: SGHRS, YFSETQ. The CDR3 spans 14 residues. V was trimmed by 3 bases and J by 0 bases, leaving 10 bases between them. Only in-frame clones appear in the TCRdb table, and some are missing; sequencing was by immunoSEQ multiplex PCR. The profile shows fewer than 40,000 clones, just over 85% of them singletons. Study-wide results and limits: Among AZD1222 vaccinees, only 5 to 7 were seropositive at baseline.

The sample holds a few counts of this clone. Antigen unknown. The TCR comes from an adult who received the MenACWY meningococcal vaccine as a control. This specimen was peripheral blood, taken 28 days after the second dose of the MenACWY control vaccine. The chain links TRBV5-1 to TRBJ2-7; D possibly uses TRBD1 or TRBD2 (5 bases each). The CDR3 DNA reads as TGCGCCAGCAGCTCCGGGACGCTCTCCTACGAGCAGTACTTC. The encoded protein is CASSSGTLSYEQYF.